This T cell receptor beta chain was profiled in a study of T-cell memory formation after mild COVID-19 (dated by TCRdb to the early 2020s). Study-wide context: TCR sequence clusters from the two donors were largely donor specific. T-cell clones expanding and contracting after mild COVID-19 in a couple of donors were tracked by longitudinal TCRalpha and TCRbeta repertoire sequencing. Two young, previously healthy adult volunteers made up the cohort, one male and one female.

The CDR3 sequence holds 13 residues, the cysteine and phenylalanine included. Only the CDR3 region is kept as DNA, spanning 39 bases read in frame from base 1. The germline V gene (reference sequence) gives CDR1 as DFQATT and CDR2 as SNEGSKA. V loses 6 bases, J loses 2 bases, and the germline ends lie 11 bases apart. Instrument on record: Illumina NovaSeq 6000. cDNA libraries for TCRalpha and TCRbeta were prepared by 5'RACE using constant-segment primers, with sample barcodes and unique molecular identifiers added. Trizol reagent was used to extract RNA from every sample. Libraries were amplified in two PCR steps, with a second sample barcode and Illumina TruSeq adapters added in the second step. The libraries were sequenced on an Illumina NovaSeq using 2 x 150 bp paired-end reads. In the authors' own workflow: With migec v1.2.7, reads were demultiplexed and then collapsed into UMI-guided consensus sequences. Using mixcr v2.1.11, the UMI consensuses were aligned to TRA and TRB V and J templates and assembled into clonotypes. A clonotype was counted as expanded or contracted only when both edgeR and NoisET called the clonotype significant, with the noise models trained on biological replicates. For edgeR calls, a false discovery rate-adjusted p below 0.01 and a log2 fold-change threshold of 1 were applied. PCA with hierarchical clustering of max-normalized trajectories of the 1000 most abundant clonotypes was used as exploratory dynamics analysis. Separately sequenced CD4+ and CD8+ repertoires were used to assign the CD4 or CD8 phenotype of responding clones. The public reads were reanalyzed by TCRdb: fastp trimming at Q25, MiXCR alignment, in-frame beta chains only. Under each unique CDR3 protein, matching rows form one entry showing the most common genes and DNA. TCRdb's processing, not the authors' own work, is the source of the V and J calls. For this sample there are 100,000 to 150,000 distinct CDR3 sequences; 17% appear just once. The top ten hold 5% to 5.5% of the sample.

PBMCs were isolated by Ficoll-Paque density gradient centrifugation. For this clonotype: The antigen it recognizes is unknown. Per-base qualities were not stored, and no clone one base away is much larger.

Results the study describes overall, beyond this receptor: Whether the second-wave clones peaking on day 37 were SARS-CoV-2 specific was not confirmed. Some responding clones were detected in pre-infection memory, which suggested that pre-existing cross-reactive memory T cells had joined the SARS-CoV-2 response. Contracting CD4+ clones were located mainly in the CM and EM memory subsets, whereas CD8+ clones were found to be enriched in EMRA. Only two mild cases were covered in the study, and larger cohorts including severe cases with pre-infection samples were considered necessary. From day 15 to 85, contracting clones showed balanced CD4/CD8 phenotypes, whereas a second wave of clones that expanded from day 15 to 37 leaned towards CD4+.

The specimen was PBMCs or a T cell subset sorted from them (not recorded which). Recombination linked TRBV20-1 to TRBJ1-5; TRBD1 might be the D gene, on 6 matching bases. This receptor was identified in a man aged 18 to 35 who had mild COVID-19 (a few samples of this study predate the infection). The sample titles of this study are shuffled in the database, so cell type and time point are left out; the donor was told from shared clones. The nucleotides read TGCAGTGCACGCGCAGGGGGCAATCAGCCCCAGCATTTT. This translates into CSARAGGNQPQHF.